This T cell receptor beta chain was sequenced in a study of T cell responses to AZD1222 COVID-19 vaccine. The table came from immunoSEQ multiplex PCR; TCRdb's copy has only in-frame clones and leaves some out. Found here are some 200,000 clones, roughly 91% of them singletons; the top ten hold about 25%. Study conclusions and caveats: Reportedly, nearly half of unique spike TCRs recognized epitopes outside B.1.351/B.1.1.7 mutations. Baseline testing showed seropositivity in only a handful of AZD1222 recipients. Clonal diversity may have been underestimated in mostly white British donors. Only after the peak T cell response were repertoires sampled.

V was trimmed by 6 bases and J by 1 base, leaving 14 bases between them. This CDR3 has 14 residues. Germline loops: CDR1 SQVTM, CDR2 ANQGSEA. A word on this clone: Its antigen is not known.

The clonotype was recovered from an adult who received the AZD1222 COVID-19 vaccine. This material consisted of peripheral blood, taken 28 days after the second AZD1222 dose. J is TRBJ2-3 and V is TRBV29-1; a possible D gene is TRBD1 (6 bases). Written as DNA, the CDR3 is TGCAGCGTCTACCCGGGACATCGCACAGATACGCAGTATTTT. Its translation is CSVYPGHRTDTQYF.